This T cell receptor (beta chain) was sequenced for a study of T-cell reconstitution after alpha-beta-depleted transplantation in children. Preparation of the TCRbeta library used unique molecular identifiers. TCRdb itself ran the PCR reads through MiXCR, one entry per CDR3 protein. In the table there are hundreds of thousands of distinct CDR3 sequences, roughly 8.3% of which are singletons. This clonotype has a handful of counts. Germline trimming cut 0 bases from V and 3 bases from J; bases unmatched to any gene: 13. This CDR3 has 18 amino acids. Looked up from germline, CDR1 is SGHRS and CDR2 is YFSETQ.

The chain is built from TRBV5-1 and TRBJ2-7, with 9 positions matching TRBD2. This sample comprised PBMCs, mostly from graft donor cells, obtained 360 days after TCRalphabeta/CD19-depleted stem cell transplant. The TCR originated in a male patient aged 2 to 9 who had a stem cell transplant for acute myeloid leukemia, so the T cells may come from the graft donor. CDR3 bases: TGCGCCAGCAGCTTGGATCCTAGCGGGAACGATTTTATCTACGAGCAGTACTTC. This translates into CASSLDPSGNDFIYEQYF.